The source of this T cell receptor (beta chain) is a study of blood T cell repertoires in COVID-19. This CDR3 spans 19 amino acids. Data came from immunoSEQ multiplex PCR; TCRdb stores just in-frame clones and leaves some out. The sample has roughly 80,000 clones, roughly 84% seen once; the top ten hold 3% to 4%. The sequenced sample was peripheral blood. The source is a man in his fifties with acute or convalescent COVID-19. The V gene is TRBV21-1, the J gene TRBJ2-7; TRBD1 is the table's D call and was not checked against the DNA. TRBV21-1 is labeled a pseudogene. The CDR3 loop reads CASSKAGQGASGNRNEQYF. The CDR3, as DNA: TGTGCCAGCAGCAAAGCCGGACAGGGGGCGTCTGGTAACCGGAACGAGCAGTACTTC.